The T cell receptor beta chain under discussion was sequenced for a study of blood T cell repertoires in COVID-19. At the level of the study: The analysed material was cDNA or gDNA that came from T cells, B-cell-depleted T cells, or PBMCs.

Looked up from germline, CDR1 is SGHRS and CDR2 is YFSETQ. CDR3 size: 16 residues. The trim removed 0 bases at V and 5 bases at J, leaving 4 bases unmatched. The authors' processing: Estimation of nucleated cell counts relied on the amplification of reference gene primers. The assay was immunoSEQ multiplex PCR, and TCRdb's table has in-frame clones only and misses some. The DNA gave D and trimming, while V, J and clone size come from that table. The sample contains about 200,000 clones, 89% of which appear only once. The genes are TRBV5-1 and TRBJ2-3; 12 bases match TRBD2. The TCR sequence derives from a woman younger than 30 who had recovered from COVID-19. Sequencing used PBMCs or T cells enriched from blood (not recorded which). CDR3 loop: CASSLASSGGEDTQYF. CDR3 bases: TGCGCCAGCAGCTTGGCATCTAGCGGGGGGGAAGATACGCAGTATTTT.